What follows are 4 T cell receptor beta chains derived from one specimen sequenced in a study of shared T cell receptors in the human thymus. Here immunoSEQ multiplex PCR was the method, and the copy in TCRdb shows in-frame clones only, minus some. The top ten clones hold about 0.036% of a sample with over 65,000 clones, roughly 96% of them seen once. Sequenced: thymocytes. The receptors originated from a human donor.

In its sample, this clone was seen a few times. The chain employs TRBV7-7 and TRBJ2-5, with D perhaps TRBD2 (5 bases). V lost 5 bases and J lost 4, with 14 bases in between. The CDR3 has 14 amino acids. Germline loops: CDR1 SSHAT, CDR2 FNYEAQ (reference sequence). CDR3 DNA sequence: TGTGCCAGCAGCCCGAGGACTCCCGGAGAGACCCAGTACTTC. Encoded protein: CASSPRTPGETQYF.

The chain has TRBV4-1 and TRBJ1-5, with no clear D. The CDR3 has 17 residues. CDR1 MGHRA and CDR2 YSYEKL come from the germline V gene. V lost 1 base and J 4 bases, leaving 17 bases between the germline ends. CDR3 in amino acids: CASSQVRVKGHNQPQHF. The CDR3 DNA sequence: TGCGCCAGCAGCCAAGTACGGGTAAAGGGCCATAATCAGCCCCAGCATTTT.

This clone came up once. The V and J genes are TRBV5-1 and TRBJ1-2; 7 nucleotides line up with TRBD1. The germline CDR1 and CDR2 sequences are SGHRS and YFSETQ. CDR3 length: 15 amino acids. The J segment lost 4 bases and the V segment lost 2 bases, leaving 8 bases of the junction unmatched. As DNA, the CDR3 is TGCGCCAGCAGCTTAAGAACAGGGGTCACCTATGGCTACACCTTC. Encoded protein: CASSLRTGVTYGYTF.

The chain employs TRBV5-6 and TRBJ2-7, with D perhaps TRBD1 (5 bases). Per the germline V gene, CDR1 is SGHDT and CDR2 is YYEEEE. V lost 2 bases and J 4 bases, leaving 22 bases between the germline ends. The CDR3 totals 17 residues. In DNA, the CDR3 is TGTGCCAGCAGCTTTACGACACGGACAACAATTCGGTACGAGCAGTACTTC. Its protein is CASSFTTRTTIRYEQYF.